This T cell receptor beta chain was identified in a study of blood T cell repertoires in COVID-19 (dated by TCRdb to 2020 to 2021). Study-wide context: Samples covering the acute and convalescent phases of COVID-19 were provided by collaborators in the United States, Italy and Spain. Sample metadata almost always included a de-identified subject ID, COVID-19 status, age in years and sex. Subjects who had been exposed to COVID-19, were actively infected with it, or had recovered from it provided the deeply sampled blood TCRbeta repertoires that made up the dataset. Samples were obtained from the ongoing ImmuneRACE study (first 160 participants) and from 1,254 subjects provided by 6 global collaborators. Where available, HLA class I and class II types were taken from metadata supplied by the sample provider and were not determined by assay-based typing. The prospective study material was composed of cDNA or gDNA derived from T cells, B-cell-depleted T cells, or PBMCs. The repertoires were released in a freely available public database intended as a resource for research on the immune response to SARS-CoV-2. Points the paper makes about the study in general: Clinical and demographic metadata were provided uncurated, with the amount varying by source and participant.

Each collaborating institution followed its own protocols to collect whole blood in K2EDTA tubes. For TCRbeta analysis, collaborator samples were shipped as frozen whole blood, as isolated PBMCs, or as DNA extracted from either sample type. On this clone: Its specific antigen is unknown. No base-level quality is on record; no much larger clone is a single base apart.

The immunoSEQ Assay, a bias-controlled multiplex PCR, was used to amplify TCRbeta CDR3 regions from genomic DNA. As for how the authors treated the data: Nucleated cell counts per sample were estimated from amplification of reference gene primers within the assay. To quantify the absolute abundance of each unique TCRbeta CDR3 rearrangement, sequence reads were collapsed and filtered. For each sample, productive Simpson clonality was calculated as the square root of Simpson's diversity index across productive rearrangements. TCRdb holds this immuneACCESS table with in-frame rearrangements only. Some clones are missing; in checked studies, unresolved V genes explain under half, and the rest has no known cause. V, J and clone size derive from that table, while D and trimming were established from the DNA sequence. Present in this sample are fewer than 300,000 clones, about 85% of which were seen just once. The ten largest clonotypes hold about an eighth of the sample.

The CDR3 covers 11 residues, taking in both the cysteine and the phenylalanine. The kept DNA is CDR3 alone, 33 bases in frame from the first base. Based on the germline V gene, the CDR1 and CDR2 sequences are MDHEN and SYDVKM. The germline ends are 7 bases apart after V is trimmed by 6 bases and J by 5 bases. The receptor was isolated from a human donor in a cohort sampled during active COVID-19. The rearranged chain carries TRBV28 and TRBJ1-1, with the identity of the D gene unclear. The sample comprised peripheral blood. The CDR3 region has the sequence CASRTSTEAFF. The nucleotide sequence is TGTGCCAGCAGAACTAGTACTGAAGCTTTCTTT.